The 9 T cell receptor beta chains presented below share a single source sample, sequenced in a study of cytomegalovirus exposure and HLA in healthy donors. Use of 60 Vbeta and 13 Jbeta primers characterized the PCR. TCRdb's copy holds only in-frame clones and misses some; the assay was immunoSEQ multiplex PCR. The sample records about 230,000 clones, just over 75% being singletons. The sequencing input was PBMCs. These receptors all stem from an older woman in good health and CMV-seropositive.

This clone was picked up a small number of times. This chain uses TRBV28 with TRBJ2-1; the match to TRBD2 covers 7 bases. Germline values: CDR1 MDHEN, CDR2 SYDVKM. CDR3 length equals 14 residues. Losses at the gene ends were 8 bases for V and 4 bases for J; bases not matched to a gene: 8. The CDR3 protein is CASWGSGLYNEQFF. For the CDR3, the DNA is TGTGCCAGCTGGGGTAGCGGGCTATACAATGAGCAGTTCTTC.

The V call is TRBV27, the J call TRBJ1-2, with D tentatively TRBD1 (6 bases). Trimming pared 5 bases from V and 3 bases from J, leaving 16 bases between. CDR1 and CDR2 from the germline V gene are MNHEY and SMNVEV (reference sequence). There are 15 residues in the CDR3. The CDR3: CASSPLGNRDYGYTF. The CDR3 DNA reads TGTGCCAGCAGTCCACTTGGGAACAGGGACTATGGCTACACCTTC.

V is TRBV7-2 and J is TRBJ2-5; perhaps TRBD2 as D (7 bases). The J call could be wrong; TRBJ2-7 is a better fit for the DNA end. This CDR3 has 14 residues. Germline V lookup: CDR1 SGHTA, CDR2 FQGNSA. CDR3 residues: CASNPQGGTYEQYF. CDR3 DNA: TGTGCCAGCAACCCACAGGGAGGGACTTACGAGCAGTACTTC.

A remark on this clone: Other DNA sequences from this sample encode an identical CDR3 as well. The chain employs TRBV4-1 and TRBJ1-2, with D possibly TRBD1 on 6 matching bases. Looked up from germline, CDR1 is MGHRA and CDR2 is YSYEKL. The V end was cut by 3 bases, the J end by 7 bases, with 12 bases between. This CDR3 region has 13 residues. CDR3 sequence: CASSQEGGAGYTF. CDR3 nucleotide sequence: TGCGCCAGCAGCCAGGAAGGGGGGGCTGGCTACACCTTC.

V usage is TRBV2 and J usage is TRBJ2-1; 9 bases agree with TRBD1. Losses at the gene ends were 2 bases for V and 9 bases for J; bases not matched to a gene: 11. CDR1 is SNHLY and CDR2 is FYNNEI in the germline V gene. The CDR3 has 16 residues. The DNA for the CDR3 is TGTGCCAGCAGTGAAAGGGGGGGACAGGGTCATGTTGAGCAGTTCTTC. It yields the protein CASSERGGQGHVEQFF.

The V gene is TRBV27, the J gene TRBJ2-6; tentative D call: TRBD1 (7 bases). Germline CDR1 reads MNHEY; CDR2 reads SMNVEV (reference sequence). The V end lost 5 bases, the J end lost 3 bases, and 17 bases lay between the germline ends. CDR3 length: 17 residues. The chain's CDR3 is CASSPPGGRGGANVLTF. CDR3 DNA sequence: TGTGCCAGCAGTCCCCCAGGGGGGCGCGGTGGGGCCAACGTCCTGACTTTC. The full variable domain, with the rest looked up from reference TRBV27 and TRBJ2-6, is EAQVTQNPRYLITVTGKKLTVTCSQNMNHEYMSWYRQDPGLGLRQIYYSMNVEVTDKGDVPEGYKVSRKEKRNFPLILESPSPNQTSLYFCASSPPGGRGGANVLTFGAGSRLTVL.

The chain is built from TRBV9 and TRBJ2-2, with 10 bases aligning to TRBD2. The CDR3 runs to 15 residues. With V trimmed by 1 base and J by 4 bases, 1 base remained unmatched. Looked up from germline, CDR1 is SGDLS and CDR2 is YYNGEE. The CDR3 loop reads CASSVPSGGTGELFF. CDR3 coding DNA: TGTGCCAGCAGCGTACCTAGCGGGGGCACCGGGGAGCTGTTTTTT.

The chain uses TRBV5-4 and TRBJ1-2, with 12 bases that match TRBD1. Unmatched junction bases numbered 12, after V lost 0 bases and J lost 6 bases. The germline V gene has CDR1 SGHNT and CDR2 YYREEE (reference sequence). The CDR3 runs 18 residues. CDR3: CASSLDKGPGQGADGYTF. The CDR3 DNA reads TGTGCCAGCAGCTTGGATAAAGGACCGGGACAGGGGGCTGATGGCTACACCTTC.

This chain joins TRBV7-2 and TRBJ2-1; TRBD1 agrees at 9 bases. The germline V gene has CDR1 SGHTA and CDR2 FQGNSA. This CDR3 has 15 amino acids. V lost 5 bases and J lost 4; bases outside the gene matches: 6. CDR3 amino acids: CASSLHGTGYNEQFF. For the CDR3, the DNA is TGTGCCAGCAGCCTACACGGGACAGGGTACAATGAGCAGTTCTTC.